This TCR beta chain came from a study of somatic mutations in cytotoxic T cells in rheumatoid arthritis. Overall study: After diagnosis, patient blood (under 34 ml EDTA) was drawn right away, before any treatment was given. The flow sorting of some V beta antibody-stained T-cell populations reached nearly 100% purity, and the sorted populations included V beta1+ cells sequenced for TCRB.

Whole-study results and caveats: A rise in CD8+ clonality with age was seen in rheumatoid arthritis patients but not in healthy controls. Nobody had found out which antigens the expanded CD8+ clones targeted.

Libraries were prepared by immunoSEQ multiplex PCR; TCRdb keeps only in-frame clonotypes and omits some of them. The sample lists 20,000 or so clones, 85% occurring once. For this clone: Its antigen is still unknown.

V lost 7 bases to trimming and J lost 3 bases; unmatched junction nucleotides: 10. The CDR3 loop spans 16 amino acids. Germline V lookup: CDR1 SEHNR, CDR2 FQNEAQ (reference sequence). The V call is TRBV7-9, the J call TRBJ2-1; 9 bases are a match to TRBD2. The sequence was obtained from a middle-aged woman with rheumatoid arthritis. The specimen sequenced was CD8+ T cells sorted from blood. CDR3 in amino acids: CASIGAGGRFYNEQFF. The CDR3 DNA reads as TGTGCCAGCATAGGGGCGGGGGGGCGTTTCTACAATGAGCAGTTCTTC.